The T cell receptor (beta chain) described here comes from a study of cytomegalovirus exposure and HLA in healthy donors (TCRdb year 2017). Regarding the research as a whole: An earlier analysis of roughly 570 of the donors reported approximately 260 Gb of sequence data and roughly 120 million unique TCR beta sequences obtained from about 179 million T cells. To study patterns of TCR occurrence, a later analysis re-analyzed previously published TCR beta repertoires from around 700 donors and added high-resolution HLA genotyping. The study combined high-throughput TCR immunosequencing, statistical association of individual TCRs with disease status, and machine learning to predict cytomegalovirus infection status. An earlier analysis of around 640 of the donors used high-throughput TCR beta sequencing to judge whether each TCR beta V gene segment behaved as functional or pseudogenic. HLA typing covered class I and class II loci at four-digit resolution. Across approximately 400 genotyped donors of the cohort, an average of roughly 230,000 unique TCR beta nucleotide sequences per donor were sequenced, and around 20% of those sequences were non-productive. The study was designed to test whether signatures of past pathogen exposure could be identified by cataloging public T cell receptors. Alongside the repertoire data, information on donor age, sex, ethnicity and CMV serostatus was compiled. The study used immunosequencing to profile the T cell repertoires of approximately 630 subjects and linked those repertoires to cytomegalovirus serostatus. A later genetic analysis used genome-wide SNP genotypes for about 65% of the roughly 700 donors, treating that subset as a discovery cohort. Typing coverage varied by locus: about 620-630 donors for A, B, C, DRB1 and DQB1; approximately 560 for DQA1; 606 for DPA1; approximately 490 for DPB1. In addition to the first cohort of roughly 670 subjects, a separate validation cohort of 120 different subjects was used. All discovery cohort repertoires had been generated on a single sequencing platform. The genetic ancestry cluster associated with self-reported Caucasian donors included roughly four fifths of the roughly 380 genotyped donors. Five DR-DQ haplotypes were treated as single units for association and clustering because of strong linkage in the cohort. Approximately 330 gigabases of sequencing data and around 85 million unique TCR sequences made up an early release that covered several hundred HLA-typed donors. Rather than drawing on any new phenotypic data, the later analysis identified candidate immune exposures from TCR beta sequences and the way those sequences occurred across donors. Broader findings and caveats from the paper: Because HLA typing was missing for some donors at each locus, association tests included only the typed subset. In vitro tests confirmed that three of the cytomegalovirus-associated TCR beta chains recognize cytomegalovirus antigens. A later analysis associated some 17,000 TCR beta sequences with specific HLA alleles at a false discovery rate of 0.05. Immune exposure information for the cohort was limited to CMV serostatus. In a later analysis, several top co-occurrence clusters were reported to appear linked to parvovirus B19, influenza, CMV and Epstein-Barr virus. Because counts were too low, approximately 18 rarely observed V segments, including chromosome 9 orphons, were excluded from the earlier analysis of some 590 of the donors. An earlier analysis of approximately 530 of the donors showed that most TCR beta V segments appeared in productive rearrangements either about 90% or about 30% of the time, which broadly matched IMGT annotations. Across donors, most TCR sequences were observed very rarely, whereas some public TCRs were present in many individuals. Because the 87-base-pair reads could not distinguish some IMGT-functional V segments, including TRBV6-2 and TRBV6-3, those segments were excluded. A cluster of highly shared sequence variants was judged likely to represent a technical artifact of the sequencing pipeline. In this cohort, only TCR beta chains were sequenced, and detectable features were limited by the absence of alpha or paired-chain data. In a later analysis, the rate of TCR association differed among HLA loci, with DRB1 alleles having the most associated TCRs and HLA-C alleles having the fewest. Correlated functional status among segregating V segments might be attributable to linkage disequilibrium, but an unknown experimental factor could not be ruled out. A later analysis found that most CMV-associated TCR beta chains appeared HLA-restricted, with HLA associations seemingly driven largely by CMV exposure. The presence/absence analyses assumed that sequencing depth was roughly uniform across donors, and that assumption may not be true. In the study, around 150 TCR beta chains were listed as associated with cytomegalovirus. Compared with the approximately 700-donor mean, donors in an Asian-associated ancestry cluster had fewer N-insertions in productive TCRs, according to a later genetic analysis. A later analysis found that HLA-associated TCR beta chains were more clonally expanded and had lower generation probabilities than equally common non-associated chains. The classifier was reported to diagnose cytomegalovirus status with high specificity and sensitivity in both the original cohort and the validation cohort. Strong co-occurrence of HLA alleles, especially DR and DQ, made assigning TCR associations to individual alleles difficult. The authors suggested that the approach could potentially be extended to other disease states and immunological phenotypes. A further reported finding was that TCR beta sequences accurately predicted the HLA-A and HLA-B alleles for most subjects in the first cohort. V-gene and J-gene trimming of TCR beta chains was associated with a missense DCLRE1C variant in a later genetic analysis, and the association was replicated in an independent cohort.

In total, approximately 700 healthy bone marrow donors made up the cohort. At the time of sampling, all cohort members were nominally healthy, though unrecorded immune exposures were likely present. The donor tested CMV seronegative, placing the donor among the 352 seronegative members of the cohort. A peripheral blood sample was provided by each donor, and peripheral blood mononuclear cells were used for TCR beta sequencing. Genomic DNA was extracted from the blood cell samples with the Qiagen DNeasy Blood Extraction Kit. From cysteine to phenylalanine, the CDR3 is 15 amino acids long. Only the CDR3 DNA is retained, 45 bases long and in frame from the first base. V sheds 6 bases and J sheds 1 base, leaving 14 bases between their ends. According to the germline V gene, CDR1 reads LGHNA and CDR2 reads YNFKEQ. In regard to this clone: Its antigen is not yet known. Per-nucleotide qualities are absent, and no much larger clonotype sits a single base away.

The library was prepared using the immunoSEQ multiplex PCR assay. A mixture of 60 forward primers for TCR Vbeta segments and 13 reverse primers for TCR Jbeta segments was used in the multiplex PCR. The CDR3 region of rearranged TCR beta genes was amplified from genomic DNA with a multiplex PCR assay. The amplified TCR beta libraries were sequenced on the Illumina HiSeq System as 87-base-pair reads. From the authors' description of their analysis: In a later analysis, 77 million or so unique TCR beta chains were counted across the 500 to 850 repertoires, and roughly 11 million of these chains were shared by at least two donors. Raw reads were error-corrected and collapsed into unique sequences by a nearest-neighbor algorithm in which closely related sequences were merged to remove PCR and sequencing errors. CDR3 sequences were aligned to IMGT reference sequences to assign V, D and J gene segments. Each retained sequence needed at least a six-nucleotide match to both a V gene segment and a J gene segment. A rearrangement counted as productive if the CDR3 had no stop codons and remained in frame with V and J, and every other rearrangement counted as non-productive. Following IMGT convention, CDR3 was defined as the stretch from the second conserved V-encoded cysteine to the conserved J-encoded phenylalanine. The earlier analysis of about 620 of the donors excluded sequences that lacked an unambiguous match to a single V gene segment. In an earlier analysis of approximately 560 of the donors, a V segment was called functional when productive rearrangements were above 56.7%, and segregating when the standard deviation between donors exceeded 5%. A statistical classification framework was developed to diagnose cytomegalovirus status using the catalog of TCR beta chain sequences. A later analysis assigned V and J genes by comparing TCR nucleotide sequences with IMGT/GENE-DB human TR gene sequences. Using the TCRdist pipeline, a later analysis assigned CDR3 sequences along with most-parsimonious VDJ recombination scenarios. A later analysis defined each TCR beta chain by its CDR3 amino acid sequence plus V-gene family, and excluded reads lacking a unique V-gene family. To address suspected cross-contamination and a sequencing artifact, a later analysis removed around 600 highly shared, low-generation-probability nucleotide sequences. In a later analysis, a clonal expansion index was calculated for each public chain from normalized within-repertoire ranks of inferred template counts. In a later analysis, generation probabilities were computed with a VDJ recombination model fitted to out-of-frame rearrangements, and the resulting probabilities were checked against IGoR. In a later analysis, TCR-TCR, TCR-HLA and TCR-CMV co-occurrence was scored with hypergeometric tests, and a repertoire-size bias correction was applied to TCR pairs. A later analysis estimated false discovery rates by permuting HLA or CMV assignments 20 times. In a later analysis, co-occurring TCRs were grouped using DBSCAN, and TCRdist sequence similarity was added for clustering within HLA-allele-positive subsets. Co-occurrence clustering excluded repertoires with fewer than 30,000 or more than 120,000 public chains, plus five with anomalous nucleotide sharing. Sourced from immuneACCESS, this table was stored by TCRdb with only in-frame sequences that have V and J called. A share of the clones is absent; for the studies checked, an unresolved V gene accounts for under half, and the remainder has no known explanation. V, J and clone size were drawn from that table, and D and trimming were deduced from the DNA. The sample data list some 180,000 clones, and around 77% of these were observed just once. The ten largest clones take up 2.5% to 3.5% of the sample.

Here the chain combines TRBV4-2 and TRBJ2-3; no confident D gene assignment can be made. The specimen sequenced was PBMCs. This sequence originates from a woman in her twenties or thirties in good health and CMV-seronegative. Here is the DNA: TGTGCCAGCAGGCAAAGCATCTTGGGCACAGATACGCAGTATTTT. The translation is CASRQSILGTDTQYF.